A single sample gave rise to the 21 T cell receptor beta chains below, sequenced in a study of CD8 T cells in ankylosing spondylitis. TCRdb redid the calling of the 5' RACE reads with MiXCR, one entry per CDR3 protein. The sample carries about 30,000 distinct CDR3 sequences, under 40% recorded once. Sample: synovial fluid, either unsorted or a sorted T cell fraction (not recorded which). Receptors originate from a male donor with ankylosing spondylitis.

This clonotype was counted many times. This chain connects TRBV7-9 to TRBJ1-4; unclear D gene. V shed 4 bases and J shed 5 bases, with 14 bases lying between them. CDR1 is SEHNR and CDR2 is FQNEAQ in the germline V gene (reference sequence). This CDR3 has 15 residues. CDR3 DNA sequence: TGTGCCAGCAGCTCTCCCCGGGTCCCGAATGAAAAACTGTTTTTT. It yields the protein CASSSPRVPNEKLFF.

The chain carries TRBV10-1 and TRBJ2-5; 7 bases match TRBD2. This CDR3 is 13 amino acids long. The ends lost 5 bases at V and 1 base at J; junction bases unmatched: 1. CDR1 is WNHNN, CDR2 SYGVQD, per germline (reference sequence). CDR3 region: CASSREVQETQYF. DNA for the CDR3: TGCGCCAGCAGTCGGGAGGTCCAAGAGACCCAGTACTTC.

This clonotype has more than one count but fewer than ten. The J gene is TRBJ2-7, the V gene TRBV29-1; TRBD1 matches 8 bases. CDR3 size: 13 residues. In germline, CDR1 is SQVTM, CDR2 ANQGSEA. V was pared by 4 bases and J by 3 bases, with 5 bases of the junction left unmatched. The CDR3 sequence is CSVASGQGYEQYF. CDR3 nucleotides: TGCAGCGTTGCTTCAGGACAGGGCTACGAGCAGTACTTC.

The chain joins TRBV6-1 to TRBJ2-1, with D perhaps matching TRBD1 (7 bases). The CDR3 covers 15 residues. Germline loops: CDR1 MNHNS, CDR2 SASEGT. Trimming pared 1 base from V and 7 bases from J, leaving 14 bases between. DNA of the CDR3: TGTGCCAGCAGTGAAGGACAGGGAGGATCAAATGAGCAGTTCTTC. It encodes CASSEGQGGSNEQFF.

Only a few counts were recorded for this clonotype. The chain carries TRBV29-1 and TRBJ2-2; D is uncertain. CDR1 and CDR2 (germline): SQVTM, ANQGSEA. The CDR3 has 14 residues. V was pared by 1 base and J by 1 base, with 7 bases between. Written as DNA, the CDR3 is TGCAGCGTTGAAGGGGGTGGGAACACCGGGGAGCTGTTTTTT. Translation gives CSVEGGGNTGELFF.

The genes are TRBV20-1 and TRBJ2-1; possibly TRBD2 for D (7 bases). The CDR3 covers 15 residues. The V and J ends lost 5 bases and 1 base respectively, with 15 bases between them. Germline CDR1 reads DFQATT; CDR2 reads SNEGSKA (reference sequence). The CDR3 reads CSAPRGGVSYNEQFF. In DNA form, the CDR3 reads TGCAGTGCTCCTAGAGGGGGGGTATCCTACAATGAGCAGTTCTTC.

This clonotype was counted many times. V gene TRBV2 combines with J gene TRBJ2-1, with 7 bases lining up with TRBD2. Germline V lookup: CDR1 SNHLY, CDR2 FYNNEI. Unmatched junction bases numbered 8, after V lost 3 bases and J lost 9 bases. This CDR3 contains 14 residues. The CDR3 DNA follows: TGTGCCAGCAGTGAGGGCGGGAGTTTGAGTGAGCAGTTCTTC. This encodes CASSEGGSLSEQFF.

This clonotype has at least ten counts. The chain employs TRBV4-2 and TRBJ1-2; D uncertain. Germline CDR1 and CDR2: LGHNA and YNFKEQ. V was pared by 5 bases and J by 0 bases, with 10 bases between. This CDR3 is 14 amino acids long. The CDR3 here is CASSSQESNYGYTF. The CDR3 nucleotides read TGTGCCAGCAGCAGCCAGGAATCTAACTATGGCTACACCTTC.

The chain is built from TRBV11-1 and TRBJ2-5; 9 positions agree with TRBD2. From germline, CDR1 is SGHAT and CDR2 FQDESV (reference sequence). V gave up 5 bases and J gave up 4 bases; unmatched junction bases: 8. The CDR3 has 15 amino acids. The CDR3 region is CASSPGTSWRETQYF. In nucleotides, the CDR3 is TGTGCCAGCAGCCCAGGGACTAGCTGGCGAGAGACCCAGTACTTC.

A word on this clonotype: Given a much more abundant clone one base away, this may be a read error. The chain is built from TRBV7-9 and TRBJ2-1; TRBD2 matches at 10 bases. CDR3 length equals 14 residues. V dropped 5 bases and J dropped 8; count of bases not matched to a gene: 6. Germline CDR1 SEHNR, CDR2 FQNEAQ (reference sequence). The CDR3 region is CASSISGRMDEQFF. The CDR3 coding sequence is TGTGCCAGCAGCATTAGCGGGAGGATGGATGAGCAGTTCTTC.

The chain carries TRBV9 and TRBJ2-2; D unresolved. CDR1 and CDR2 from the germline V gene are SGDLS and YYNGEE. V lost 4 bases and J lost 7, with 14 bases in between. The CDR3 loop spans 14 amino acids. The CDR3, as DNA: TGTGCCAGCAGCCCCCACATGATGGGCGGGGAGCTGTTTTTT. Translated, it gives CASSPHMMGGELFF.

The J gene is TRBJ1-2, the V gene TRBV10-2; no firm D call. The CDR3 sequence is 13 residues long. Trimming left V 11 bases short and J 2 bases short, with 15 bases between. Germline CDR1 WSHSY, CDR2 SAAADI. Here the CDR3 DNA reads TGCGCCCTCCTGGAGGACGGAAACTATGGCTACACCTTC. It translates to CALLEDGNYGYTF.

In its sample, this clonotype was seen a few times. The chain has TRBV5-8 and TRBJ2-7; tentative D call: TRBD1 (5 bases). Trimming took 0 bases from V and 3 from J, leaving 16 bases between them. This CDR3 region has 16 residues. Germline loops: CDR1 SGHTS, CDR2 YDEGEE. The CDR3 loop reads CASSLDLPDTFYEQYF. CDR3 DNA sequence: TGTGCCAGCAGCTTGGATTTGCCGGACACCTTCTACGAGCAGTACTTC.

This clonotype was found a few times. The chain uses TRBV12-3 or TRBV12-4 and TRBJ2-2; no reliable D call. The length of the CDR3 is 12 residues. Trimming removed 6 bases from V and 8 bases from J, with 10 bases in between. The chain's CDR3 is CASRVLSGELFF. The CDR3, as DNA: TGTGCCAGCAGGGTACTCTCGGGGGAGCTGTTTTTT.

The chain carries TRBV20-1 and TRBJ2-7; D uncertain. Germline CDR1 and CDR2: DFQATT and SNEGSKA (reference sequence). V was shortened by 1 base and J by 2 bases, with 18 bases between the two germline ends. The CDR3 covers 16 residues. CDR3: CSARAIRDQTPYEQYF. The DNA of the CDR3 is TGCAGTGCTAGAGCTATAAGGGATCAGACACCCTACGAGCAGTACTTC.

This clonotype came up many times. V and J are TRBV20-1 and TRBJ1-5; 11 bases match TRBD1. The germline CDR1 and CDR2 sequences are DFQATT and SNEGSKA (reference sequence). This CDR3 is built from 14 residues. J lost 5 bases, V lost 1 base, and 1 base had no gene match. CDR3 bases: TGCAGTGCTAGAGTGGACAGGGGGCATCAGCCCCAGCATTTT. It codes for CSARVDRGHQPQHF.

The CDR3 reads CSALRQVDPYEQYF. The CDR3 DNA reads TGCAGTGCACTGCGACAGGTCGACCCCTACGAGCAGTACTTC. V is TRBV20-1 and J is TRBJ2-7; a possible D gene is TRBD1 (6 bases). This CDR3 spans 14 amino acids. Germline V CDR1 and CDR2: DFQATT, SNEGSKA (reference sequence). V shed 6 bases and J shed 2 bases, with 17 bases lying between them.

This chain joins TRBV29-1 and TRBJ1-2, with 7 bases matching TRBD1. Germline lookup yields CDR1 SQVTM and CDR2 ANQGSEA. This CDR3 contains 13 residues. J was trimmed by 5 bases and V by 7 bases; bases with no gene match: 10. The CDR3 here is CSARQGAFYGYTF. The CDR3 DNA sequence: TGCAGCGCCCGACAGGGTGCCTTTTATGGCTACACCTTC.

This clonotype was observed a handful of times. The chain is built from TRBV10-3 and TRBJ1-1; D is unresolved. Germline V gene lookup returns CDR1 ENHRY and CDR2 SYGVKD. Trimming pared 0 bases from V and 1 base from J, leaving 6 bases between. The CDR3 runs 14 residues. CDR3 in amino acids: CAISESGGNTEAFF. CDR3 nucleotides: TGTGCCATCAGTGAGTCGGGCGGGAACACTGAAGCTTTCTTT.

This chain joins TRBV20-1 and TRBJ2-1; 8 bases are shared with TRBD2. This CDR3 region has 15 residues. Trimming at V came to 4 bases and at J to 4 bases, leaving 9 bases not matched to a gene. Germline V CDR1 and CDR2: DFQATT, SNEGSKA (reference sequence). The DNA for the CDR3 is TGCAGTGCTAAGATAGCCGGGAGGGATTACAATGAGCAGTTCTTC. Translated, it gives CSAKIAGRDYNEQFF.

In this sample, this clonotype turned up many times. The chain couples TRBV11-2 to TRBJ2-7, with D possibly being TRBD1 (6 bases). Germline CDR1 is SGHAT and CDR2 is FQNNGV. This CDR3 is 14 amino acids long. Trimming took 1 base from V and 4 from J, leaving 11 bases between them. The CDR3 loop reads CASSLGGGRYEQYF. Here the CDR3 DNA reads TGTGCCAGCAGCTTAGGAGGGGGAAGGTACGAGCAGTACTTC.